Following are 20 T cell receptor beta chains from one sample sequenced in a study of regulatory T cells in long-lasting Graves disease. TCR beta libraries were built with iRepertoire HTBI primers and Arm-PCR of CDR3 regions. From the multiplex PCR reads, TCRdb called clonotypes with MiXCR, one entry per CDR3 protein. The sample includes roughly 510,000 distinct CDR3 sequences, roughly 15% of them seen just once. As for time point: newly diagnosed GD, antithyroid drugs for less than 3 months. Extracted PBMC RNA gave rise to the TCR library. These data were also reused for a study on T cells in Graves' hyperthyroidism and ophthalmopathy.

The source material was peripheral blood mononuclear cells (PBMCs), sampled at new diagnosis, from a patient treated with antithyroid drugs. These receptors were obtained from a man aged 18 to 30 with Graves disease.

CDR3 nucleotides: TGTGCCAGCAGCCCAGCGAAGGGGAACACCATATATTTT. Encoded protein: CASSPAKGNTIYF. V is TRBV4-2 and J is TRBJ1-3; D is perhaps TRBD1 (5 bases). Trimming removed 4 bases at V and 7 bases at J, with 11 bases between. Germline V gene sequence: CDR1 LGHNA, CDR2 YNFKEQ. This CDR3 is 13 amino acids long.

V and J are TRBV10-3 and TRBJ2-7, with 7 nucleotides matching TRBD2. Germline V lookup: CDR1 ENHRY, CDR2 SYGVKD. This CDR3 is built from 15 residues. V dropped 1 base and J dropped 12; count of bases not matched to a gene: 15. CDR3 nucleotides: TGTGCCATCAGTGAGTTTGGGGGGGAAACCGTCCGTCGGTACTTC. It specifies CAISEFGGETVRRYF.

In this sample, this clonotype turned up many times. This CDR3 reads CASSTLTGAVIYEQYF. DNA of the CDR3: TGTGCCAGCAGCACACTGACAGGGGCAGTGATCTACGAGCAGTACTTC. This chain connects TRBV11-2 to TRBJ2-7; 8 positions match TRBD1. V lost 5 bases and J lost 3; bases outside the gene matches: 12. Germline V CDR1 and CDR2: SGHAT, FQNNGV. The CDR3 runs to 16 residues.

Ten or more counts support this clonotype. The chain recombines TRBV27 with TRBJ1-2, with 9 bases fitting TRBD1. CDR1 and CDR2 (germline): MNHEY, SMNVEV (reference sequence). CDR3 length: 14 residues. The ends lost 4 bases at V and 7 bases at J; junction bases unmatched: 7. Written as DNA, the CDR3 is TGTGCCAGCAGTTATGGGACAGGGTCTCGTGGCTACACCTTC. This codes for CASSYGTGSRGYTF.

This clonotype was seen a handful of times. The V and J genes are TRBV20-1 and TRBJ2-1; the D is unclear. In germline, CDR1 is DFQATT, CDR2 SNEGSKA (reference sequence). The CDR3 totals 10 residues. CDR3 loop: CSGVNNEQFF. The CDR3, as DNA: TGCAGCGGAGTAAACAATGAGCAGTTCTTC.

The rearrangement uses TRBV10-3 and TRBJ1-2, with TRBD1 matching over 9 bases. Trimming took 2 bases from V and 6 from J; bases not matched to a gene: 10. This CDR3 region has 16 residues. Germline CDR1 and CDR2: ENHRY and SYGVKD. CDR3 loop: CAISEDNRGQGHGYTF. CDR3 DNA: TGTGCCATCAGTGAGGATAACAGGGGGCAGGGGCATGGCTACACCTTC.

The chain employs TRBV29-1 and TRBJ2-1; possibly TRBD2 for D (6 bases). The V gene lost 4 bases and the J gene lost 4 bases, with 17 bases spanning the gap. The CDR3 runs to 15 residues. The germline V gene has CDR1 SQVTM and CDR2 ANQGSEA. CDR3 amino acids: CSVGGLGGEYNEQFF. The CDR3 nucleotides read TGCAGCGTTGGAGGGTTGGGCGGGGAGTACAATGAGCAGTTCTTC.

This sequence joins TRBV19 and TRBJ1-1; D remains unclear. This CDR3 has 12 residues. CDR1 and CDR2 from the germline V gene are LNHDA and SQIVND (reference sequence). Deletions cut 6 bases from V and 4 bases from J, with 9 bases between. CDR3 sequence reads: CASRGYATEAFF. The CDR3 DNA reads TGTGCCAGTAGAGGGTACGCCACTGAAGCTTTCTTT. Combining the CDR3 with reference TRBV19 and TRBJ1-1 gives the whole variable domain DGGITQSPKYLFRKEGQNVTLSCEQNLNHDAMYWYRQDPGQGLRLIYYSQIVNDFQKGDIAEGYSVSREKKESFPLTVTSAQKNPTAFYLCASRGYATEAFFGQGTRLTVV.

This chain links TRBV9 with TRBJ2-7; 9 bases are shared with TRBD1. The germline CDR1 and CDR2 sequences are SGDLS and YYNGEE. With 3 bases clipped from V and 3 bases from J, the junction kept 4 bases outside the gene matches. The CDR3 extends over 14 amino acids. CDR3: CASSAGQGFYEQYF. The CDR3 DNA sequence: TGTGCCAGCAGCGCGGGACAGGGCTTCTACGAGCAGTACTTC. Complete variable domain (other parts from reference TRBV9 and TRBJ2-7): DSGVTQTPKHLITATGQRVTLRCSPRSGDLSVYWYQQSLDQGLQFLIQYYNGEERAKGNILERFSAQQFPDLHSELNLSSLELGDSALYFCASSAGQGFYEQYFGPGTRLTVT.

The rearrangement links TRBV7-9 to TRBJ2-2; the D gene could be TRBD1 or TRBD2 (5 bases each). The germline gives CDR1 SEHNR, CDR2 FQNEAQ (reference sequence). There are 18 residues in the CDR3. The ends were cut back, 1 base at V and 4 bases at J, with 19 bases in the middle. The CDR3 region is CASSLETWWERGTGELFF. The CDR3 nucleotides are TGTGCCAGCAGCTTAGAAACCTGGTGGGAGAGGGGCACCGGGGAGCTGTTTTTT.

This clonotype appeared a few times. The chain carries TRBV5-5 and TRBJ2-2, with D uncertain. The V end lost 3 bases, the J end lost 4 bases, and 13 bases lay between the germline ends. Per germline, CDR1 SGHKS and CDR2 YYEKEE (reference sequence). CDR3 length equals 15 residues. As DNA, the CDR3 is TGTGCCAGCAGCTGGGGTCAGACGGGCACCGGGGAGCTGTTTTTT. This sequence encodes CASSWGQTGTGELFF. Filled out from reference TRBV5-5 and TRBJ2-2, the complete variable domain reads DAGVTQSPTHLIKTRGQQVTLRCSPISGHKSVSWYQQVLGQGPQFIFQYYEKEERGRGNFPDRFSARQFPNYSSELNVNALLLGDSALYLCASSWGQTGTGELFFGEGSRLTVL.

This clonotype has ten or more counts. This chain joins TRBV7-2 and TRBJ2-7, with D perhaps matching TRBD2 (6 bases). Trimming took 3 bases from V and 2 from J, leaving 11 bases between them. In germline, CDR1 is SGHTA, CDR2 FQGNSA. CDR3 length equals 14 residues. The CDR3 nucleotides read TGTGCCAGCAGCTTTCAGGGAGGCCCCTACGAGCAGTACTTC. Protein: CASSFQGGPYEQYF.

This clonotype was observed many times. The CDR3 DNA sequence: TGTGCCAGCAGGGAGATAGCGGGACCCTACAATGAGCAGTTCTTC. It yields the protein CASREIAGPYNEQFF. The chain combines TRBV7-3 with TRBJ2-1; TRBD2 matches at 8 bases. This CDR3 is built from 15 residues. CDR1 is SGHTA and CDR2 is FQGTGA in the germline V gene. The junction had 6 bases not matched to a gene; V was cut back by 6 bases and J by 2 bases.

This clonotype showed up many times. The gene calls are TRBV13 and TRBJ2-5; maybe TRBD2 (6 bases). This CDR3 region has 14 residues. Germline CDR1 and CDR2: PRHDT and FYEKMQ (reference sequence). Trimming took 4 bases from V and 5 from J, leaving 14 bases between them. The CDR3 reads CASSSSTRGETQYF. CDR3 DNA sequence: TGTGCCAGCAGCTCCTCGACTAGAGGGGAGACCCAGTACTTC.

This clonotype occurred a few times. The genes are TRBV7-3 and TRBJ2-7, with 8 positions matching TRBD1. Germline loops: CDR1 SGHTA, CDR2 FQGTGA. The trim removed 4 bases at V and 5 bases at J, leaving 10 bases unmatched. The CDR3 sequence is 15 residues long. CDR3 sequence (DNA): TGTGCCAGCAGCTCGACGGGGACAGGAAATAACGAGCAGTACTTC. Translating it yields CASSSTGTGNNEQYF.

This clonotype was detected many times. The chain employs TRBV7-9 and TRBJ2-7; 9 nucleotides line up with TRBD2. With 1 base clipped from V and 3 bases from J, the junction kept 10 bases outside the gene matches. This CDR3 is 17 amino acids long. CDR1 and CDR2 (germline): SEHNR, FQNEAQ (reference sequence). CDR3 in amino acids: CASSLVGPLAGNYEQYF. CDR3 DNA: TGTGCCAGCAGCTTAGTTGGCCCCCTAGCGGGAAACTACGAGCAGTACTTC.

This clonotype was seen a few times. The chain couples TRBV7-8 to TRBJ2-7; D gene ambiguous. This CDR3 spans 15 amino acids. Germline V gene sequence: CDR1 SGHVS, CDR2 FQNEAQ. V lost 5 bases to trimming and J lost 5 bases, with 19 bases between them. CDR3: CASSQTSAGVHEQYF. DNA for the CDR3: TGTGCCAGCAGCCAGACTTCGGCAGGTGTCCACGAGCAGTACTTC.

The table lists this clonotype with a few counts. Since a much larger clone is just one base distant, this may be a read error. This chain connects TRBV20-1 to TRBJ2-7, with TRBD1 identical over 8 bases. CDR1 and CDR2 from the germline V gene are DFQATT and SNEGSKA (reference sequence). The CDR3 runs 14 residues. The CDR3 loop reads CGAPRQGRSYEQYF. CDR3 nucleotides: TGCGGTGCCCCCCGACAGGGGAGATCCTACGAGCAGTACTTC.

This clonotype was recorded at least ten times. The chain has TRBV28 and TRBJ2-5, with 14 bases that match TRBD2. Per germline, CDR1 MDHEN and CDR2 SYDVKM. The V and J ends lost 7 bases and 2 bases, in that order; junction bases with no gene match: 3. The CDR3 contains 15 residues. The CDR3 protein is CASKTSGRVQETQYF. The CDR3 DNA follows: TGTGCCAGCAAGACTAGCGGGAGGGTGCAAGAGACCCAGTACTTC.

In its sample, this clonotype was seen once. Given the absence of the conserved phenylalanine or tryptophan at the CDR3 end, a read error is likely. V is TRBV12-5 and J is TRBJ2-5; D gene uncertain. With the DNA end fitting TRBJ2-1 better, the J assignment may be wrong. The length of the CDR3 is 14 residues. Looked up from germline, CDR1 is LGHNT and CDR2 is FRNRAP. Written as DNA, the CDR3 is TGTGCTAGTGGTTTGAGCGCGCCCCTTGATGAGCAGTTCTTA. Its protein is CASGLSAPLDEQFL.